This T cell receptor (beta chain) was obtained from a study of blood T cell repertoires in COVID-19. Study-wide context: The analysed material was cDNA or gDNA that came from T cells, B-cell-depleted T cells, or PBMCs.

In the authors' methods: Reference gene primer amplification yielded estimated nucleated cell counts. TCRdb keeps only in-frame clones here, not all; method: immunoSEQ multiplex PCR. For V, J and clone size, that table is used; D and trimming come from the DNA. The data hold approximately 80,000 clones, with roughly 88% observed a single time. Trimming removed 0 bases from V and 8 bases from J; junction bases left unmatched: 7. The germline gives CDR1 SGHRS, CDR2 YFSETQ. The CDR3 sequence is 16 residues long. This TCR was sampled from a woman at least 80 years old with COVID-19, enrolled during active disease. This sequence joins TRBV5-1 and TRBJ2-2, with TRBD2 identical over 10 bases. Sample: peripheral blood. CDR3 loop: CASSLAASGSSGELFF. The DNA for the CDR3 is TGCGCCAGCAGCTTGGCTGCTAGCGGGAGCTCAGGGGAGCTGTTTTTT.